The clone carrying this T cell receptor (beta chain) was detected a few times. This entry belongs to a study of T-cell reconstitution after alpha-beta-depleted transplantation in children. V was clipped by 7 bases and J by 1 base, with 13 bases between them. This CDR3 region has 15 residues. CDR1 and CDR2 from the germline V gene are LGHNA and YSLEER. A TCRbeta library incorporating unique molecular identifiers was prepared. TCRdb ran MiXCR on the PCR reads and lists one entry per CDR3 protein. The data contain over 550,000 distinct CDR3 sequences, roughly 10% of them seen just once; the ten biggest clones take up roughly 3.9%.

The rearrangement joins TRBV4-3 to TRBJ2-2; D perhaps matches TRBD2 (5 bases). The starting material was PBMCs from the stem cell graft donor, obtained from the stem cell graft. This TCR was sampled from a human donor who donated a stem cell graft to a child with acute myeloid leukemia. The CDR3 spells CASTSVGVNTGELFF. The CDR3 DNA reads as TGCGCCAGCACCTCAGTCGGGGTGAACACCGGGGAGCTGTTTTTT.